This T cell receptor beta chain was identified in a study of long-term antiretroviral therapy in people with HIV. Points from the study as a whole: Repertoires in HIV (unlike those of controls) had narrower CDR3 length ranges. Records did not include ART adherence, viral resistance or therapy changes.

Survey level was the resolution at which the v3.0 immunoSEQ assay ran. The target of sequencing was 40,000-50,000 T-cell genomes per sample. The table came from immunoSEQ multiplex PCR; TCRdb's copy has only in-frame clones and leaves some out. The sample yields under 25,000 clones, around nine tenths seen once. Notes on this clone: The antigen remains unidentified.

Participants who had HIV were, without exception, treated in the United States. Source: unsorted PBMCs, taken 0.5 years after starting antiretroviral therapy. The receptor comes from a middle-aged man with HIV.

The CDR3, as DNA: TGTGCCAGCACGGACACCCCCTATGGCTACACCTTC. It codes for CASTDTPYGYTF. V is TRBV28 and J is TRBJ1-2; tentatively, D is TRBD1 (5 bases). Germline CDR1 reads MDHEN; CDR2 reads SYDVKM. The length of the CDR3 is 12 residues. V lost 7 bases and J 4 bases, leaving 10 bases between the germline ends.